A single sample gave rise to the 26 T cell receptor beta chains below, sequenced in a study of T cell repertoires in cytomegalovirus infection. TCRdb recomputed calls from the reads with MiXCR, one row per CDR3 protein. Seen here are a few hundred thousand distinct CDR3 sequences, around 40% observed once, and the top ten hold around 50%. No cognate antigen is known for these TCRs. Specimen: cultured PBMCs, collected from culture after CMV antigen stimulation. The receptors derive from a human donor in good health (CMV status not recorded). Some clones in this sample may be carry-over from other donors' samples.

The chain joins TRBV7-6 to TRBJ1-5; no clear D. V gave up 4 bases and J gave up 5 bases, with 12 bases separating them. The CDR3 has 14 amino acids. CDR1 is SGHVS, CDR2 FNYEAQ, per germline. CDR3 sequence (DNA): TGTGCCAGCAGCTCCCCGGGGAGAGATCAGCCCCAGCATTTT. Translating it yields CASSSPGRDQPQHF.

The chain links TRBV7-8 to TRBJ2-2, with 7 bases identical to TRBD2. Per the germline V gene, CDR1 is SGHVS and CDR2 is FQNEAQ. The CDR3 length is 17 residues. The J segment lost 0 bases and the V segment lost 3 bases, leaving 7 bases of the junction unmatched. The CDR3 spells CASSFRLAPANTGELFF. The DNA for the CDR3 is TGTGCCAGCAGCTTTCGACTAGCCCCCGCGAACACCGGGGAGCTGTTTTTT. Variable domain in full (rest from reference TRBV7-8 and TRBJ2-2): GAGVSQSPRYKVAKRGQDVALRCDPISGHVSLFWYQQALGQGPEFLTYFQNEAQLDKSGLPSDRFFAERPEGSVSTLKIQRTQQEDSAVYLCASSFRLAPANTGELFFGEGSRLTVL.

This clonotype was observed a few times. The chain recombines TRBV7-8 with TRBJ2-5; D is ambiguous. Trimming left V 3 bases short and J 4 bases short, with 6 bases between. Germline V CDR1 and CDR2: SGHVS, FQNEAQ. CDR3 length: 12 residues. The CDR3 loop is CASSFSLETQYF. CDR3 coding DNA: TGTGCCAGCAGCTTTAGTCTAGAGACCCAGTACTTC.

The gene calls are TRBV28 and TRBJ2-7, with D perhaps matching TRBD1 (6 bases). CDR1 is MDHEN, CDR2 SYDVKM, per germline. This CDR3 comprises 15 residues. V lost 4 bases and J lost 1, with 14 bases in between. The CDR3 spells CASSYGTSNSYEQYF. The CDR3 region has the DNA TGTGCCAGCAGTTACGGGACATCAAATTCCTACGAGCAGTACTTC.

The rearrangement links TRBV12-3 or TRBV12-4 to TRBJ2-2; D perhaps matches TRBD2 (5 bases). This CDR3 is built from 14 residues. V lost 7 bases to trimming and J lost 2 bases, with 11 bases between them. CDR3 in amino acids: CASTLRGNTGELFF. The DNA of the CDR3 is TGTGCCAGCACCCTCCGGGGAAACACCGGGGAGCTGTTTTTT.

CDR3 region: CASQARETQYF. In nucleotides, the CDR3 is TGCGCCAGCCAAGCCCGTGAGACCCAGTACTTC. The chain joins TRBV23-1 to TRBJ2-5; D remains unclear. TRBV23-1 qualifies as an ORF whose function is uncertain. The CDR3 has 11 residues. The V and J ends lost 8 bases and 5 bases respectively, with 9 bases between them.

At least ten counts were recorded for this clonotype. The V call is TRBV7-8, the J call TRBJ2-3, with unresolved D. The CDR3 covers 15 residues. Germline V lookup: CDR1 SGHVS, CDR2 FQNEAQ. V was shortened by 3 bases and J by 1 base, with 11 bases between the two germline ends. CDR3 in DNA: TGTGCCAGCAGCTTTGTGGCGGAGCGCACAGATACGCAGTATTTT. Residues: CASSFVAERTDTQYF.

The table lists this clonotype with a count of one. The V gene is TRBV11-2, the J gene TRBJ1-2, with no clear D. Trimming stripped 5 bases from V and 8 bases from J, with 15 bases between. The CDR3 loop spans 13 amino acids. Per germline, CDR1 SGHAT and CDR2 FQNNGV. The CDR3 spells CASSPDPVGGYTF. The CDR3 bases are TGTGCCAGCAGCCCCGACCCGGTCGGCGGCTACACCTTC. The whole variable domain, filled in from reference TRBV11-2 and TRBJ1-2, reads EAGVAQSPRYKIIEKRQSVAFWCNPISGHATLYWYQQILGQGPKLLIQFQNNGVVDDSQLPKDRFSAERLKGVDSTLKIQPAKLEDSAVYLCASSPDPVGGYTFGSGTRLTVV.

In DNA, the CDR3 is TGCGCCAGCACCCGGGATCAAGGGAGCTCCAATGGCTACACCTTC. It encodes CASTRDQGSSNGYTF. This rearrangement joins TRBV10-2 to TRBJ1-2, with unresolved D. V lost 7 bases to trimming and J lost 6 bases, with 21 bases between them. Per the germline V gene, CDR1 is WSHSY and CDR2 is SAAADI. The CDR3 is 15 residues long.

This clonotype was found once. The CDR3 DNA follows: TGTGCCAGCAGCCGAGGGGGGGCCGTCGAGCAGTACTTC. Translated, it gives CASSRGGAVEQYF. The rearrangement joins TRBV7-9 to TRBJ2-7, with D maybe TRBD2 (7 bases). V shed 5 bases and J shed 6 bases, with 14 bases lying between them. CDR3 size: 13 residues. Looked up from germline, CDR1 is SEHNR and CDR2 is FQNEAQ (reference sequence).

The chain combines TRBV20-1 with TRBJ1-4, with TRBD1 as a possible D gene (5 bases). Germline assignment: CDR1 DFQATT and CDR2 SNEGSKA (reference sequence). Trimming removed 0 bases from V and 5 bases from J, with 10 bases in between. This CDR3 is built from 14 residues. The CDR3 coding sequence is TGCAGTGCTAGAGATGGACGGGGGAATGAAAAACTGTTTTTT. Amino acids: CSARDGRGNEKLFF.

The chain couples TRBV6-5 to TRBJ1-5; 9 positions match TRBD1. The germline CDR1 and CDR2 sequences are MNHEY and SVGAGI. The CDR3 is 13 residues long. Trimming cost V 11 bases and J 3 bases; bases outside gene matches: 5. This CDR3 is CASDRGTNQPQHF. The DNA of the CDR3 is TGTGCCTCAGACAGGGGGACCAATCAGCCCCAGCATTTT.

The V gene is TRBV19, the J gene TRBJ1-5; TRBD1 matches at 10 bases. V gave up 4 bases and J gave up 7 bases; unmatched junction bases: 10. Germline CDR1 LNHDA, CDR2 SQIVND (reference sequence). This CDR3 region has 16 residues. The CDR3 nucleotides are TGTGCCAGTAGTAAGAGGGACAGGGGTAGAGAACAGCCCCAGCATTTT. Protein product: CASSKRDRGREQPQHF.

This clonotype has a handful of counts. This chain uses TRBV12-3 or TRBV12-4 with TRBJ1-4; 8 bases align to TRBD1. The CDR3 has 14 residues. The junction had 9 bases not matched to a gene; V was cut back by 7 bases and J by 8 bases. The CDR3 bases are TGTGCCAGCACCGCGGACAGGGTGTCCGAAAAACTGTTTTTT. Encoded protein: CASTADRVSEKLFF.

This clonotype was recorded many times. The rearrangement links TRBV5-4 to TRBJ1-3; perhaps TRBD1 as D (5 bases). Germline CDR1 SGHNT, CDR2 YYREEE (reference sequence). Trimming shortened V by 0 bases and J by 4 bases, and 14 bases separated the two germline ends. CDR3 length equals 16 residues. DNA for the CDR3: TGTGCCAGCAGCTTGGTGCCAGGGCGAAGAGGAAACACCATATATTTT. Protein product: CASSLVPGRRGNTIYF. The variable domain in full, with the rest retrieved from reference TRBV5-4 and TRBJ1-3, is ETGVTQSPTHLIKTRGQQVTLRCSSQSGHNTVSWYQQALGQGPQFIFQYYREEENGRGNFPPRFSGLQFPNYSSELNVNALELDDSALYLCASSLVPGRRGNTIYFGEGSWLTVV.

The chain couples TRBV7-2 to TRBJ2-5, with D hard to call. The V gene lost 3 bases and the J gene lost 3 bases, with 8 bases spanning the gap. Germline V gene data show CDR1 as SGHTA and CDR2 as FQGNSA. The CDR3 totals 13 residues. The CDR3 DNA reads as TGTGCCAGCAGCTTGGGATGGAAAGAGACCCAGTACTTC. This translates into CASSLGWKETQYF.

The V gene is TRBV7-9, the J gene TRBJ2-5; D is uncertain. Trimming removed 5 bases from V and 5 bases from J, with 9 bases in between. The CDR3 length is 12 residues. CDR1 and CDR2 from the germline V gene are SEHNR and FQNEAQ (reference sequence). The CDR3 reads CASSPLSETQYF. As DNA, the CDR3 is TGTGCCAGCAGCCCCCTAAGCGAGACCCAGTACTTC.

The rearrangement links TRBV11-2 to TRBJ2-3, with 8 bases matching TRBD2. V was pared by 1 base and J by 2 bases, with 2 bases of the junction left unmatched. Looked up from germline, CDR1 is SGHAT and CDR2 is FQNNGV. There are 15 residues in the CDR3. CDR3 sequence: CASSLAGGHTDTQYF. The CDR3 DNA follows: TGTGCCAGCAGCTTAGCGGGGGGGCACACAGATACGCAGTATTTT. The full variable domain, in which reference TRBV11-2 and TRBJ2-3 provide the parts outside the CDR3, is EAGVAQSPRYKIIEKRQSVAFWCNPISGHATLYWYQQILGQGPKLLIQFQNNGVVDDSQLPKDRFSAERLKGVDSTLKIQPAKLEDSAVYLCASSLAGGHTDTQYFGPGTRLTVL.

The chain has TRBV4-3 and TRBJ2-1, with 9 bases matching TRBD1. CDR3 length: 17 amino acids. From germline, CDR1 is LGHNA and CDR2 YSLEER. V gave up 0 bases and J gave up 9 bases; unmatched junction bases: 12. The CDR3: CASSQERPGTGIGEQFF. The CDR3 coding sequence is TGCGCCAGCAGCCAAGAACGTCCCGGGACAGGGATCGGTGAGCAGTTCTTC.

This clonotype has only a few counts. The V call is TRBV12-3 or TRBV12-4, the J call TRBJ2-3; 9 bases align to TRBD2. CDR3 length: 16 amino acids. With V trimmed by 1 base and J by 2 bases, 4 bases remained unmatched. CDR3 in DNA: TGTGCCAGCAGTTTAGGAACTAGCGGGTACACAGATACGCAGTATTTT. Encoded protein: CASSLGTSGYTDTQYF.

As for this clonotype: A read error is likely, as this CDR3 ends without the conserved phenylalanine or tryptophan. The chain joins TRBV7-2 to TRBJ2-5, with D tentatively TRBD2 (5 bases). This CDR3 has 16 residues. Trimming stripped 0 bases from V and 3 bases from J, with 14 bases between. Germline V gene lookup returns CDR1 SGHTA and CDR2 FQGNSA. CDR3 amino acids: CASSLADWERKETQYS. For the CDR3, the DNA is TGTGCCAGCAGCTTAGCCGACTGGGAGCGGAAAGAGACCCAGTACTCC.

The DNA of the CDR3 is TGTGCCAGCAGCTTAAACTCCCCCGGTGAGCAGTTCTTC. This encodes CASSLNSPGEQFF. The rearrangement links TRBV7-2 to TRBJ2-1; D unclear. The CDR3 is made up of 13 amino acids. Germline V gives CDR1 SGHTA, CDR2 FQGNSA. Trimming pared 2 bases from V and 9 bases from J, leaving 11 bases between. The variable domain in full, with the rest retrieved from reference TRBV7-2 and TRBJ2-1, is GAGVSQSPSNKVTEKGKDVELRCDPISGHTALYWYRQSLGQGLEFLIYFQGNSAPDKSGLPSDRFSAERTGGSVSTLTIQRTQQEDSAVYLCASSLNSPGEQFFGPGTRLTVL.

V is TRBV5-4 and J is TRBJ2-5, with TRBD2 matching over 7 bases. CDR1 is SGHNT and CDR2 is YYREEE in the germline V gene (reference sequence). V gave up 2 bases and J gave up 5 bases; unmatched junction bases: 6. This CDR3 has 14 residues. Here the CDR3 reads CASSFVEGGETQYF. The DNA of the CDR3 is TGTGCCAGCAGCTTCGTCGAGGGAGGGGAGACCCAGTACTTC.

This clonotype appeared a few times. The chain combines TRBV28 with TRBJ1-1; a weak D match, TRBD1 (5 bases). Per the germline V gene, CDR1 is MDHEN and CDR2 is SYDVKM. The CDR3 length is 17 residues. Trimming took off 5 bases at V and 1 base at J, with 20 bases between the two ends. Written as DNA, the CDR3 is TGTGCCAGCAGTGTAGGATTGGGTGTCAGGGAGAACACTGAAGCTTTCTTT. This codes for CASSVGLGVRENTEAFF.

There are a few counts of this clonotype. CDR3 protein: CSARSGAQSYYEQYF. The CDR3 DNA is TGCAGTGCTAGATCAGGGGCCCAATCCTACTACGAGCAGTACTTC. The chain combines TRBV20-1 with TRBJ2-7; weak D call: TRBD1 (6 bases). The CDR3 is 15 amino acids. Deletions cut 2 bases from V and 3 bases from J, with 17 bases between. Germline-derived CDR1 and CDR2 are DFQATT and SNEGSKA (reference sequence).

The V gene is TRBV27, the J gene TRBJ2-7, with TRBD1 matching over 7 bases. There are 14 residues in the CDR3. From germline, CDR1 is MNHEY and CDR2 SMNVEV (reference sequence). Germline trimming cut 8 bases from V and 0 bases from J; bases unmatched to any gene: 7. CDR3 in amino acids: CASAIQGDSYEQYF. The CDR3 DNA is TGTGCCAGCGCTATCCAGGGGGACTCCTACGAGCAGTACTTC.